This TCR beta chain stems from a study of radiotherapy plus CTLA-4 blockade in lung cancer. As for the study in general: Among patients, over 15% showed objective responses, and 31% had disease control.

Per the germline V gene, CDR1 is GTSNPN and CDR2 is SVGIG (reference sequence). Between the trimmed V and J ends, which lost 8 bases and 7 bases, there was a span of 17 bases. This CDR3 region has 12 residues. Sequenced by immunoSEQ multiplex PCR; TCRdb stores in-frame clones only, minus some. The repertoire consists of around 82,000 clones, with around 87% occurring once and the leading ten covering over 15%. The chain combines TRBV30 with TRBJ1-2, with D possibly TRBD1 on 6 matching bases. The sample in question was peripheral blood, obtained from a patient treated with radiotherapy plus ipilimumab. The clonotype comes from a human donor with non-small cell lung cancer that progressed on radiotherapy plus ipilimumab. Here the CDR3 DNA reads TGTGCCCGAGGTTTGGGGGCAAGTGGCTACACCTTC. Protein: CARGLGASGYTF.